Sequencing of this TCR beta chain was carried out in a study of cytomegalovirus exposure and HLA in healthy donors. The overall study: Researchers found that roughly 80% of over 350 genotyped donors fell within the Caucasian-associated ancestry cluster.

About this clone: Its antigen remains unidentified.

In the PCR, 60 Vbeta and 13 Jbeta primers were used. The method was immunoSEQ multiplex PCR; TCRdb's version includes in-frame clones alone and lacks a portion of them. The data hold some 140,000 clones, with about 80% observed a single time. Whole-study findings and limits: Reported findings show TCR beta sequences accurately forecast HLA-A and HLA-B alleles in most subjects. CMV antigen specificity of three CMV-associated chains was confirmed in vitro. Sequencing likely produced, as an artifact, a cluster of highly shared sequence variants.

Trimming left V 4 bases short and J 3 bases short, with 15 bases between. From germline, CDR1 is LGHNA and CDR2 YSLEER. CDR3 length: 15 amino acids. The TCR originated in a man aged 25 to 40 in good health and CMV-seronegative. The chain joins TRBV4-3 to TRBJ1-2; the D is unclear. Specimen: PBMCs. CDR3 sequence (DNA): TGCGCCAGCAGCCCGGGCCCGAGGGTAGACTATGGCTACACCTTC. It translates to CASSPGPRVDYGYTF.